Shown below are 29 T cell receptor beta chains from a single sample sequenced in a study of T cells in tuberculosis. After thawing and overnight rest, PBMC were stained with GMM-loaded CD1B tetramer, viability dye and anti-CD3 for sorting. The lipid loaded on the CD1B tetramers was C32 glucose monomycolate from Rhodococcus equi. TCRdb's table, derived via immunoSEQ multiplex PCR, lists solely in-frame clones and lacks some. This sample carries more than 70,000 clones, more than 75% of them seen once, and the ten largest clones take around 1.8%. Sequencing was carried out using CD1b-GMM tetramer-negative cells sorted from PBMCs. The receptors were gathered from an adult woman with latent tuberculosis.

The V call is TRBV6-6, the J call TRBJ1-2; possible D gene TRBD1, 5 bases. Germline assignment: CDR1 MNHNY and CDR2 SVGAGI (reference sequence). The CDR3 runs to 12 residues. Trimming pared 6 bases from V and 7 bases from J, leaving 12 bases between. The CDR3 DNA is TGTGCCAGCAGGGGGTCAGGGCTTGGCTACACCTTC. Its translation is CASRGSGLGYTF.

The J gene is TRBJ1-5, the V gene TRBV28, with D unclear. The germline V and J ends were trimmed by 3 bases and 7 bases, with 7 bases remaining between them. Per the germline V gene, CDR1 is MDHEN and CDR2 is SYDVKM. The CDR3 sequence is 12 residues long. The DNA for the CDR3 is TGTGCCAGCAGTTTGGCGGGGCAGCCCCAGCATTTT. As protein: CASSLAGQPQHF.

The chain carries TRBV6-6 and TRBJ2-4, with D maybe TRBD1 (8 bases). The V and J ends lost 5 bases and 4 bases respectively, with 15 bases between them. The length of the CDR3 is 15 residues. The germline V gene encodes CDR1 MNHNY and CDR2 SVGAGI (reference sequence). CDR3 bases: TGTGCCAGCAGTAAAGACAGGGGAGGGAAAAACATTCAGTACTTC. Amino acid sequence: CASSKDRGGKNIQYF.

The chain employs TRBV27 and TRBJ1-1, with 7 bases matching TRBD1. V dropped 2 bases and J dropped 11; count of bases not matched to a gene: 17. This CDR3 has 16 amino acids. Germline V gene lookup returns CDR1 MNHEY and CDR2 SMNVEV (reference sequence). The CDR3 nucleotides read TGTGCCAGCAGTTTAACGACAGGGAACTTCGTCTCTGGGGCTTTCTTT. Translating it yields CASSLTTGNFVSGAFF.

This clone was counted only a few times. The chain combines TRBV7-2 with TRBJ1-2; tentatively, D is TRBD1 (5 bases). Trimming removed 3 bases from V and 5 bases from J, with 13 bases in between. The CDR3 length is 14 residues. CDR1 is SGHTA, CDR2 FQGNSA, per germline. CDR3 sequence: CASSFSDKGYGYTF. CDR3 bases: TGTGCCAGCAGCTTTTCCGACAAGGGGTATGGCTACACCTTC.

The chain combines TRBV7-9 with TRBJ1-2, with 7 bases aligning to TRBD1. This CDR3 region has 17 residues. CDR1 and CDR2 from the germline V gene are SEHNR and FQNEAQ (reference sequence). J was trimmed by 3 bases and V by 1 base; bases with no gene match: 11. In DNA, the CDR3 is TGTGCCAGCAGCTTAGGTTTGGGCGGGACAGCAGACTATGGCTACACCTTC. Translating it yields CASSLGLGGTADYGYTF.

The chain links TRBV7-8 to TRBJ1-2; no firm D call. Germline lookup yields CDR1 SGHVS and CDR2 FQNEAQ. The CDR3 spans 14 residues. The V and J ends lost 5 bases and 0 bases respectively, with 10 bases between them. The CDR3 is CASSPGRANYGYTF. In DNA form, the CDR3 reads TGTGCCAGCAGCCCGGGTCGAGCTAACTATGGCTACACCTTC.

V and J are TRBV6-5 and TRBJ2-3; TRBD2 aligns across 7 bases. The junction had 7 bases not matched to a gene; V was cut back by 6 bases and J by 1 base. Per the germline V gene, CDR1 is MNHEY and CDR2 is SVGAGI. The CDR3 sequence is 15 residues long. CDR3 DNA sequence: TGTGCCAGCAGAGACGGGGGGTATCGCACAGATACGCAGTATTTT. Protein sequence: CASRDGGYRTDTQYF.

The rearrangement links TRBV10-1 to TRBJ1-4, with TRBD1 matching over 8 bases. CDR3 size: 17 residues. V lost 4 bases, J lost 0 bases, and 7 bases stayed unmatched. Germline V lookup: CDR1 WNHNN, CDR2 SYGVQD (reference sequence). The CDR3 is CASSGDRKPATNEKLFF. DNA for the CDR3: TGCGCCAGCAGTGGGGACAGGAAACCGGCAACTAATGAAAAACTGTTTTTT.

The V call is TRBV7-2, the J call TRBJ1-6; 8 bases are shared with TRBD1. Losses at the gene ends were 9 bases for V and 0 bases for J; bases not matched to a gene: 4. CDR1 and CDR2 (germline): SGHTA, FQGNSA. The length of the CDR3 is 15 residues. The CDR3 here is CASGQGLSYNSPLHF. The CDR3 DNA reads TGTGCCAGTGGACAGGGACTCTCCTATAATTCACCCCTCCACTTT.

The J gene is TRBJ2-7, the V gene TRBV2, with D uncertain. The CDR3 is 15 amino acids. V was shortened by 3 bases and J by 0 bases, with 12 bases between the two germline ends. Per the germline V gene, CDR1 is SNHLY and CDR2 is FYNNEI. This chain's CDR3 is CASSEAGAYSYEQYV. DNA of the CDR3: TGTGCCAGCAGTGAGGCCGGAGCCTACTCCTACGAGCAGTACGTC.

The chain joins TRBV13 to TRBJ2-2; D is unresolved. CDR3 length: 13 residues. V was trimmed by 5 bases and J by 1 base, leaving 5 bases between them. The V gene's germline CDR1 is PRHDT and CDR2 FYEKMQ (reference sequence). Here the CDR3 DNA reads TGTGCCAGCAGCGCGTGGAACACCGGGGAGCTGTTTTTT. Translating gives CASSAWNTGELFF.

This chain uses TRBV5-6 with TRBJ2-7; D possibly corresponds to TRBD1 (6 bases). The CDR3 contains 14 residues. The germline V gene has CDR1 SGHDT and CDR2 YYEEEE. V was cut by 1 base and J by 5 bases, with 13 bases left in between. The CDR3 here is CASSLLQGGHEQYV. CDR3 bases: TGTGCCAGCAGCTTGTTACAGGGTGGCCACGAGCAGTACGTC.

This chain uses TRBV19 with TRBJ2-1; 8 bases align to TRBD2. The CDR3 has 18 amino acids. Trimming took 8 bases from V and 4 from J; bases not matched to a gene: 19. The germline CDR1 and CDR2 sequences are LNHDA and SQIVND (reference sequence). The CDR3 DNA sequence: TGTGCCAGTCATCGGGGCTATAAAAGCGGGGGAATTTACAATGAGCAGTTCTTC. This gives the protein CASHRGYKSGGIYNEQFF.

The chain is built from TRBV19 and TRBJ1-5, with 9 bases fitting TRBD1. The germline V gene encodes CDR1 LNHDA and CDR2 SQIVND (reference sequence). Unmatched junction bases numbered 12, after V lost 7 bases and J lost 8 bases. The CDR3 contains 15 residues. The CDR3 DNA is TGTGCCAGTAAGGGGGGACAGGGCTGGTTTAAGCCCCAGCATTTT. It yields the protein CASKGGQGWFKPQHF.

This sequence joins TRBV19 and TRBJ1-4; D is undetermined. The CDR3 has 16 amino acids. V lost 3 bases, J lost 0 bases, and 11 bases lay in between. CDR1 LNHDA and CDR2 SQIVND come from the germline V gene (reference sequence). The CDR3 protein is CASSIPTSATNEKLFF. CDR3 nucleotides: TGTGCCAGTAGTATCCCCACGAGTGCAACTAATGAAAAACTGTTTTTT.

The V gene is TRBV19, the J gene TRBJ2-2; weak D call: TRBD2 (6 bases). Germline V gene data show CDR1 as LNHDA and CDR2 as SQIVND (reference sequence). Trimming pared 2 bases from V and 3 bases from J, leaving 10 bases between. The CDR3 spans 15 residues. The CDR3 DNA follows: TGTGCCAGTAGTATAATGGAGGGTTACACCGGGGAGCTGTTTTTT. It specifies CASSIMEGYTGELFF.

The rearrangement uses TRBV5-4 and TRBJ1-1; TRBD1 matches 7 bases. In germline, CDR1 is SGHNT, CDR2 YYREEE (reference sequence). The J segment lost 0 bases and the V segment lost 4 bases, leaving 6 bases of the junction unmatched. The CDR3 contains 15 residues. CDR3 coding DNA: TGTGCCAGCAGCATAAGACAGGGCTTGAACACTGAAGCTTTCTTT. Protein: CASSIRQGLNTEAFF.

The rearrangement links TRBV11-2 to TRBJ2-7; D uncertain. Between the trimmed V and J ends, which lost 5 bases and 3 bases, there was a span of 14 bases. This CDR3 spans 14 amino acids. Germline-derived CDR1 and CDR2 are SGHAT and FQNNGV. CDR3 amino acids: CASSPGRLGYEQYF. Written as DNA, the CDR3 is TGTGCCAGCAGCCCCGGTCGACTGGGCTACGAGCAGTACTTC.

The rearrangement joins TRBV19 to TRBJ2-7; D gene unclear. Germline V lookup: CDR1 LNHDA, CDR2 SQIVND (reference sequence). The CDR3 extends over 13 amino acids. The V and J ends lost 4 bases and 5 bases respectively, with 12 bases between them. Written as DNA, the CDR3 is TGTGCCAGTAGTAAGACACCTATTCACGAGCAGTACTTC. It translates to CASSKTPIHEQYF.

The chain employs TRBV6-1 and TRBJ2-1, with D unclear. V was pared by 6 bases and J by 6 bases, with 12 bases between. Germline V CDR1 and CDR2: MNHNS, SASEGT. This CDR3 is 13 amino acids long. This CDR3 is CASSLGVINEQFF. In DNA form, the CDR3 reads TGTGCCAGCAGCCTAGGCGTGATCAATGAGCAGTTCTTC.

The rearrangement joins TRBV11-3 to TRBJ2-5, with TRBD1 matching 9 bases. The CDR3 loop spans 14 amino acids. V lost 5 bases to trimming and J lost 2 bases; unmatched junction nucleotides: 3. Per the germline V gene, CDR1 is SGHNT and CDR2 is YENEEA. The CDR3 here is CASSLGTGQETQYF. The CDR3, as DNA: TGTGCCAGCAGCCTCGGGACAGGGCAAGAGACCCAGTACTTC.

This clone was seen only once. The J gene is TRBJ2-3, the V gene TRBV6-1; 9 bases are a match to TRBD2. The germline V gene encodes CDR1 MNHNS and CDR2 SASEGT. The CDR3 extends over 14 amino acids. Trimming removed 3 bases from V and 6 bases from J; junction bases left unmatched: 4. CDR3 residues: CASSERGGVDTQYF. CDR3 bases: TGTGCCAGCAGTGAGCGGGGGGGCGTGGATACGCAGTATTTT.

This chain links TRBV27 with TRBJ1-2; no clear D. Trimming pared 0 bases from V and 4 bases from J, leaving 9 bases between. Germline lookup yields CDR1 MNHEY and CDR2 SMNVEV (reference sequence). This CDR3 has 14 amino acids. The CDR3 protein is CASSLSRESYGYTF. The CDR3 DNA reads as TGTGCCAGCAGTTTATCGAGGGAGAGCTATGGCTACACCTTC.

The chain employs TRBV7-3 and TRBJ2-1, with D unclear. Germline V CDR1 and CDR2: SGHTA, FQGTGA. The CDR3 runs 14 residues. V lost 2 bases to trimming and J lost 0 bases, with 5 bases between them. CDR3 bases: TGTGCCAGCAGCTTAGGCGGCTCCTACAATGAGCAGTTCTTC. It yields the protein CASSLGGSYNEQFF. Full variable domain (remainder filled in from reference TRBV7-3 and TRBJ2-1): GAGVSQTPSNKVTEKGKYVELRCDPISGHTALYWYRQSLGQGPEFLIYFQGTGAADDSGLPNDRFFAVRPEGSVSTLKIQRTERGDSAVYLCASSLGGSYNEQFFGPGTRLTVL.

The V gene is TRBV5-4, the J gene TRBJ1-6, with 7 positions matching TRBD1. Germline CDR1 is SGHNT and CDR2 is YYREEE (reference sequence). The CDR3 is 15 amino acids. The trim removed 4 bases at V and 7 bases at J, leaving 8 bases unmatched. Written as DNA, the CDR3 is TGTGCCAGCAGCCCCGACAGGGCCGTCAATTCACCCCTCCACTTT. As protein: CASSPDRAVNSPLHF.

The gene calls are TRBV11-2 and TRBJ2-1, with 8 positions matching TRBD2. Per the germline V gene, CDR1 is SGHAT and CDR2 is FQNNGV. This CDR3 has 17 amino acids. After removal of 7 bases from V and 10 bases from J, the junction contained 21 bases not matched to a gene. The CDR3 bases are TGTGCCAGCACCCCCACGACGGGACTAGGTGTCGGCGGCGAGCAGTTCTTC. Its translation is CASTPTTGLGVGGEQFF.

V gene TRBV5-6 combines with J gene TRBJ2-1, with 12 bases aligning to TRBD2. CDR1 SGHDT and CDR2 YYEEEE come from the germline V gene. V lost 3 bases and J lost 7; bases outside the gene matches: 8. This CDR3 comprises 16 residues. CDR3 in amino acids: CASSSMGLAGGNEQFF. The CDR3 DNA sequence: TGTGCCAGCAGCTCCATGGGGCTAGCGGGGGGGAATGAGCAGTTCTTC.

This chain joins TRBV6-5 and TRBJ2-3; D perhaps matches TRBD2 (7 bases). Germline V gives CDR1 MNHEY, CDR2 SVGAGI. Deletions cut 2 bases from V and 6 bases from J, with 15 bases between. This CDR3 region has 15 residues. The CDR3 coding sequence is TGTGCCAGCAGTTACGGGGGGGCGCGGGCGGATACGCAGTATTTT. This translates into CASSYGGARADTQYF.